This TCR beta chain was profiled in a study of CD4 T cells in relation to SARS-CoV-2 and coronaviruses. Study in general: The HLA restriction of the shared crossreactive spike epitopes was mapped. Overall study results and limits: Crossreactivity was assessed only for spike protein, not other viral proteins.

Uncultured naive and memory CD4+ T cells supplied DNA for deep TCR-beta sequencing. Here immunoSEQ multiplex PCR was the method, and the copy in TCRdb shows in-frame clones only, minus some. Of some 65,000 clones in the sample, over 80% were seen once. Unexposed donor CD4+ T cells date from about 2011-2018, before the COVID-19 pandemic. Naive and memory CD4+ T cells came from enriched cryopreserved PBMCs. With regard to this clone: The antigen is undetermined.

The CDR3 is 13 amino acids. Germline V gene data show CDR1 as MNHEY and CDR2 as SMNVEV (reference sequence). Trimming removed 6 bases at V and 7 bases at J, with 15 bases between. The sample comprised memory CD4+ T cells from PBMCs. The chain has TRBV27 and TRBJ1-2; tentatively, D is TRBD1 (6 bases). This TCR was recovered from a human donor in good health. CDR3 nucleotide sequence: TGTGCCAGCAGAAGGACAGAGGGAGGTGGCTACACCTTC. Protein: CASRRTEGGGYTF.